Each of the 27 T cell receptor beta chains below was sequenced from the same sample in a study of blood T cell repertoires in COVID-19. Assay used: immunoSEQ multiplex PCR; TCRdb lists only in-frame clones, some missing. The sample includes around 93,000 clones, around 80% seen only once; the top ten take 15% to 20%. Sequenced input: peripheral blood. The receptor source for this set is an elderly man with acute or convalescent COVID-19.

This clone appeared a single time. V is TRBV29-1 and J is TRBJ2-3; maybe TRBD1 (6 bases). The V and J ends lost 7 bases and 4 bases respectively, with 18 bases between them. The germline gives CDR1 SQVTM, CDR2 ANQGSEA. CDR3 length: 14 residues. As DNA, the CDR3 is TGCAGCGCGGGACATCTCGTTGTTCCAGATACGCAGTATTTT. Translating it yields CSAGHLVVPDTQYF.

Here the CDR3 reads CASSPQGETYGYTF. For the CDR3, the DNA is TGTGCCAGCAGTCCCCAGGGTGAGACCTATGGCTACACCTTC. The J gene is TRBJ1-2, the V gene TRBV6-5; TRBD1 is a possible D gene (5 bases). Trimming removed 5 bases from V and 4 bases from J, with 14 bases in between. Germline V lookup: CDR1 MNHEY, CDR2 SVGAGI. This CDR3 comprises 14 residues.

There are a few counts of this clone. The V gene is TRBV11-3, the J gene TRBJ2-1; 9 positions agree with TRBD2. The V segment lost 5 bases and the J segment 0 bases; nucleotides outside the gene matches: 5. From germline, CDR1 is SGHNT and CDR2 YENEEA. This CDR3 spans 16 amino acids. The CDR3 reads CASSPFSGSSYNEQFF. The CDR3 coding sequence is TGTGCCAGCAGCCCGTTTAGCGGGAGCTCCTACAATGAGCAGTTCTTC.

The J gene is TRBJ1-4, the V gene TRBV4-1; 12 positions agree with TRBD1. Germline V gene lookup returns CDR1 MGHRA and CDR2 YSYEKL. The CDR3 loop spans 18 amino acids. The V segment lost 4 bases and the J segment 0 bases; nucleotides outside the gene matches: 6. DNA of the CDR3: TGCGCCAGCAGCCCGGGACAGGGGGCGGTGGCAACTAATGAAAAACTGTTTTTT. This sequence encodes CASSPGQGAVATNEKLFF.

The V call is TRBV20-1, the J call TRBJ1-2; D perhaps matches TRBD1 (6 bases). The CDR3 loop spans 15 amino acids. Between the trimmed V and J ends, which lost 3 bases and 2 bases, there was a span of 16 bases. Germline CDR1 reads DFQATT; CDR2 reads SNEGSKA (reference sequence). Here the CDR3 DNA reads TGCAGTGCTAGTGTAACAGGGTCAAGCAACTATGGCTACACCTTC. Translated, it gives CSASVTGSSNYGYTF.

The chain carries TRBV3-1 (or the pseudogene TRBV3-2) and TRBJ2-3; D is unresolved. The germline V gene has CDR1 LGHDT and CDR2 YNNKEL (reference sequence). The CDR3 sequence is 15 residues long. Deletions cut 3 bases from V and 6 bases from J, with 16 bases between. The CDR3 DNA reads as TGTGCCAGCAGCCAGGATACACATAGCCAGGATACGCAGTATTTT. This sequence encodes CASSQDTHSQDTQYF.

J is TRBJ2-5 and V is TRBV6-5; 7 bases align to TRBD1. The CDR3 has 15 residues. Germline lookup yields CDR1 MNHEY and CDR2 SVGAGI. Losses at the gene ends were 5 bases for V and 3 bases for J; bases not matched to a gene: 9. Written as DNA, the CDR3 is TGTGCCAGCAGTACTCGATCGACAGGGAAAGAGACCCAGTACTTC. As protein: CASSTRSTGKETQYF.

The table lists this clone with a few counts. This chain joins TRBV30 and TRBJ2-2; 9 positions match TRBD2. This CDR3 has 15 residues. In germline, CDR1 is GTSNPN, CDR2 SVGIG (reference sequence). J was trimmed by 6 bases and V by 4 bases; bases with no gene match: 9. CDR3 nucleotides: TGTGCCTGGATCGTAGCGGGGGCCCCCGCCGGGGAGCTGTTTTTT. It encodes CAWIVAGAPAGELFF.

The genes are TRBV5-1 and TRBJ2-7; unclear D gene. CDR1 and CDR2 from the germline V gene are SGHRS and YFSETQ. The CDR3 consists of 15 residues. Trimming stripped 0 bases from V and 5 bases from J, with 15 bases between. The DNA of the CDR3 is TGCGCCAGCAGCTTGGAAAACTATAGCAACCACGAGCAGTACTTC. Its translation: CASSLENYSNHEQYF.

This clone was found once. The rearrangement uses TRBV5-4 and TRBJ1-1; 10 nucleotides match TRBD1. The V segment lost 4 bases and the J segment 5 bases; nucleotides outside the gene matches: 5. This CDR3 contains 14 residues. Germline CDR1 reads SGHNT; CDR2 reads YYREEE (reference sequence). CDR3: CASSLGQGRTEAFF. CDR3 nucleotide sequence: TGTGCCAGCAGCCTGGGACAGGGGCGGACTGAAGCTTTCTTT.

This clone was counted between two and nine times. This chain connects TRBV28 to TRBJ1-6, with D possibly matching TRBD1 (5 bases). Germline V gene lookup returns CDR1 MDHEN and CDR2 SYDVKM. V was trimmed by 4 bases and J by 11 bases, leaving 15 bases between them. CDR3 length: 14 amino acids. CDR3 nucleotide sequence: TGTGCCAGCAGTTCGTTCCCGGGGGAGGCACCCCTCCACTTT. Translation gives CASSSFPGEAPLHF.

The CDR3 spells CASSKWTGGHEQYF. CDR3 DNA sequence: TGTGCCAGTAGCAAATGGACAGGGGGCCACGAGCAGTACTTC. The V gene is TRBV19, the J gene TRBJ2-7; 11 nucleotides align to TRBD1. The CDR3 sequence is 14 residues long. Unmatched junction bases numbered 6, after V lost 6 bases and J lost 5 bases. Germline V gene lookup returns CDR1 LNHDA and CDR2 SQIVND (reference sequence).

This chain joins TRBV6-5 and TRBJ2-5; 7 bases are a match to TRBD1. The germline V gene encodes CDR1 MNHEY and CDR2 SVGAGI. The V gene end was trimmed by 5 bases and the J gene end by 7 bases; junction bases not matched to a gene: 4. This CDR3 comprises 12 residues. CDR3 nucleotide sequence: TGTGCCAGCAGTAGACAGGGAGTGACCCAGTACTTC. It specifies CASSRQGVTQYF.

This chain joins TRBV5-4 and TRBJ2-7; 7 positions agree with TRBD1. The CDR3 length is 14 residues. Per germline, CDR1 SGHNT and CDR2 YYREEE (reference sequence). With V trimmed by 2 bases and J by 4 bases, 6 bases remained unmatched. The DNA for the CDR3 is TGTGCCAGCAGCTTCCCTGGGACAGTTTACGAGCAGTACTTC. It translates to CASSFPGTVYEQYF.

V is TRBV7-2 and J is TRBJ2-7, with TRBD2 matching over 16 bases. The CDR3 contains 15 residues. The V and J ends lost 4 bases and 7 bases, in that order; junction bases with no gene match: 4. Germline CDR1 SGHTA, CDR2 FQGNSA. The CDR3 DNA reads as TGTGCCAGCAGCTCGGGACTAGCGGGAGGGGGAGAGCAGTACTTC. It specifies CASSSGLAGGGEQYF.

The chain joins TRBV7-2 to TRBJ2-7, with D possibly matching TRBD2 (6 bases). Germline lookup yields CDR1 SGHTA and CDR2 FQGNSA. V lost 5 bases and J lost 7, with 18 bases in between. CDR3 length: 14 amino acids. CDR3 sequence reads: CASSPPGTREEQYF. The CDR3 DNA is TGTGCCAGCAGCCCCCCTGGGACCCGGGAGGAGCAGTACTTC.

J is TRBJ1-5 and V is TRBV6-2 or TRBV6-3; TRBD1 agrees at 9 bases. Germline V gene data show CDR1 as MNHEY and CDR2 as SVGEGT. Losses at the gene ends were 3 bases for V and 7 bases for J; bases not matched to a gene: 16. There are 18 residues in the CDR3. The CDR3 here is CASSYGGQGNQQDQPQHF. CDR3 nucleotides: TGTGCCAGCAGTTATGGGGGACAGGGAAATCAGCAAGACCAGCCCCAGCATTTT.

The genes are TRBV9 and TRBJ1-2, with 7 nucleotides matching TRBD1. V shed 3 bases, J shed 3 bases, and the junction held 5 bases outside the gene matches. Germline loops: CDR1 SGDLS, CDR2 YYNGEE. There are 14 residues in the CDR3. CDR3 residues: CASSAQTGDYGYTF. The CDR3 nucleotides read TGTGCCAGCAGCGCCCAAACAGGGGACTATGGCTACACCTTC.

The genes are TRBV9 and TRBJ1-1; 8 bases align to TRBD1. CDR1 SGDLS and CDR2 YYNGEE come from the germline V gene. Trimming removed 7 bases from V and 3 bases from J; junction bases left unmatched: 11. This CDR3 is built from 15 residues. The CDR3 nucleotides read TGTGCCAGCTTAAAAGCAGGGGGCGCCGACACTGAAGCTTTCTTT. It translates to CASLKAGGADTEAFF.

This clone has a single count. The chain employs TRBV5-1 and TRBJ1-1, with no clear D. V lost 5 bases, J lost 2 bases, and 10 bases lay in between. The germline CDR1 and CDR2 sequences are SGHRS and YFSETQ. The CDR3 runs 13 residues. CDR3 residues: CASRGRLNTEAFF. The CDR3 DNA reads as TGCGCCAGCAGAGGCAGACTTAACACTGAAGCTTTCTTT. The entire variable domain, with the rest obtained from reference TRBV5-1 and TRBJ1-1, is as follows: KAGVTQTPRYLIKTRGQQVTLSCSPISGHRSVSWYQQTPGQGLQFLFEYFSETQRNKGNFPGRFSGRQFSNSRSEMNVSTLELGDSALYLCASRGRLNTEAFFGQGTRLTVV.

This sequence joins TRBV5-1 and TRBJ2-3; 7 nucleotides agree with TRBD2. CDR3 size: 17 residues. CDR1 SGHRS and CDR2 YFSETQ come from the germline V gene. J gave up 1 base and V 2 bases, and 10 bases lay outside the gene matches. The CDR3 sequence is CASSFGSGKSRTDTQYF. CDR3 DNA sequence: TGCGCCAGCAGCTTTGGGAGCGGGAAGAGTCGCACAGATACGCAGTATTTT.

The rearrangement uses TRBV28 and TRBJ2-7; D unclear. Germline lookup yields CDR1 MDHEN and CDR2 SYDVKM. The length of the CDR3 is 14 residues. The V end was cut by 4 bases, the J end by 7 bases, with 17 bases between. The CDR3, as DNA: TGTGCCAGCAGTTCCTCCCTTGGAGTGAGAGAGCAGTACTTC. Translated, it gives CASSSSLGVREQYF.

The chain employs TRBV9 and TRBJ2-1, with D possibly TRBD2 on 5 matching bases. This CDR3 spans 17 amino acids. The V gene's germline CDR1 is SGDLS and CDR2 YYNGEE. Trimming took 4 bases from V and 0 from J, leaving 17 bases between them. The CDR3: CASSPLERSFSYNEQFF. The CDR3 bases are TGTGCCAGCAGCCCCCTGGAGCGGTCGTTCTCCTACAATGAGCAGTTCTTC.

This sequence joins TRBV20-1 and TRBJ2-7; D not certain. This CDR3 comprises 14 residues. CDR1 DFQATT and CDR2 SNEGSKA come from the germline V gene (reference sequence). The V and J ends lost 3 bases and 0 bases respectively, with 12 bases between them. For the CDR3, the DNA is TGCAGTGCTAGTGGCCAGTCCAGCTCCTACGAGCAGTACTTC. Encoded protein: CSASGQSSSYEQYF.

The genes are TRBV2 and TRBJ2-2, with 8 bases fitting TRBD2. The trim removed 4 bases at V and 1 base at J, leaving 8 bases unmatched. The CDR3 length is 17 residues. The germline CDR1 and CDR2 sequences are SNHLY and FYNNEI. This CDR3 reads CASSALAGGQNTGELFF. The CDR3 coding sequence is TGTGCCAGCAGTGCCCTGGCGGGGGGCCAGAACACCGGGGAGCTGTTTTTT.

The chain joins TRBV6-5 to TRBJ2-7; 8 bases fit TRBD2. The J segment lost 3 bases and the V segment lost 5 bases, leaving 3 bases of the junction unmatched. The CDR3 is 13 residues long. Germline V gene lookup returns CDR1 MNHEY and CDR2 SVGAGI. CDR3 protein: CASSPGGVYEQYF. CDR3 nucleotide sequence: TGTGCCAGCAGTCCGGGGGGGGTCTACGAGCAGTACTTC.

CDR3 region: CASSFSGGVTDTQYF. The CDR3 region has the DNA TGCGCCAGCAGTTTTAGCGGGGGGGTCACAGATACGCAGTATTTT. The chain joins TRBV10-1 to TRBJ2-3, with 11 bases aligning to TRBD2. Trimming cost V 5 bases and J 2 bases; bases outside gene matches: 3. Germline V CDR1 and CDR2: WNHNN, SYGVQD (reference sequence). CDR3 length: 15 amino acids.